These T cell receptor beta chains were read from a single sample in a study of long-term antiretroviral therapy in people with HIV. The protocol was immunoSEQ multiplex PCR, while the TCRdb copy is restricted to in-frame clones and leaves out a portion. The table lists 5,000 to 8,000 clones, around four fifths of them singletons. The sequenced sample was unsorted PBMCs, obtained 0.5 years before starting antiretroviral therapy. Receptors were obtained from a man between 40 and 49 years old with HIV. The CDR3 runs from the conserved cysteine through the conserved F or W. The D gene is left open where the match is weak. A row's size may be missing; if present it is once, few, many or a size class.

13,TRBV6-1,TRBJ2-7,.,.,TGTGCCAGCAGTGAAGCGGAAGGCTACGAGCAGTACTTC,CASSEAEGYEQYF
15,TRBV19,TRBJ2-2,.,.,TGTGCCAGTAGCGGAGGGGGGGGGCCAACCGGGGAGCTGTTTTTT,CASSGGGGPTGELFF
15,TRBV11-3,TRBJ2-7,.,.,TGTGCCAGCAGCCCGGGGGCTAACCCCTCCTACGAGCAGTACTTC,CASSPGANPSYEQYF
15,TRBV19,TRBJ1-1,TRBD1,.,TGTGCCAGTAGTAGCGCCGGGACAGGCTCCACTGAAGCTTTCTTT,CASSSAGTGSTEAFF
14,TRBV5-1,TRBJ1-3,.,few,TGCGCCAGCAGCCTGACAGGTTCTGGAAACACCATATATTTT,CASSLTGSGNTIYF
19,TRBV7-3,TRBJ2-2,TRBD2,.,TGTGCCAGCAGCTTAAAGGCTAGCGGCCAAACGCCCGGCACCGGGGAGCTGTTTTTT,CASSLKASGQTPGTGELFF
13,TRBV27,TRBJ2-7,TRBD1,few,TGTGCCAGCAGTTTGACAGGGCTGGGCGAGCAGTACTTC,CASSLTGLGEQYF
15,TRBV4-1,TRBJ1-6,TRBD1,.,TGCGCCAGCAGCCAAGGCCGGGACAGGGTTAGACCCCTCCACTTT,CASSQGRDRVRPLHF
13,TRBV6-5,TRBJ2-1,.,few,TGTGCCAGCGGGGGCACGTCCTACAATGAGCAGTTCTTC,CASGGTSYNEQFF
14,TRBV5-1,TRBJ2-3,.,.,TGCGCCAGCAGGGTTTGGTCGTACACAGATACGCAGTATTTT,CASRVWSYTDTQYF
12,TRBV10-3,TRBJ1-4,.,.,TGTGCCATCAAACCAAGGGAAGAAAAACTGTTTTTT,CAIKPREEKLFF
16,TRBV11-2,TRBJ2-3,TRBD2,.,TGTGCCAGCAGCTTAGGTCGGGGGGAGGCTACAGATACGCAGTATTTT,CASSLGRGEATDTQYF
15,TRBV9,TRBJ1-3,.,once,TGTGCCAGCAGCGTAGGAGGCATCTCTGGAAACACCATATATTTT,CASSVGGISGNTIYF
16,TRBV9,TRBJ2-3,TRBD2,.,TGTGCCAGCAGCTTAACCGGGACTAGCGCTACAGATACGCAGTATTTT,CASSLTGTSATDTQYF
13,TRBV18,TRBJ1-2,.,.,TGTGCCAGCTCACCAAGGGCCAACTATGGCTACACCTTC,CASSPRANYGYTF
17,TRBV19,TRBJ2-3,.,.,TGTGCCAGTAGATTCCAGGGGGGCCCCAGTAGCACAGATACGCAGTATTTT,CASRFQGGPSSTDTQYF
15,TRBV7-2,TRBJ1-5,.,once,TGTGCCAGCAGTGGGACGGATTATAGCAATCAGCCCCAGCATTTT,CASSGTDYSNQPQHF
12,TRBV27,TRBJ2-2,.,.,TGTGCCAGCAGTTTCTCCACCGGGGAGCTGTTTTTT,CASSFSTGELFF
15,TRBV15,TRBJ2-7,.,.,TGTGCCACCAGCAGAGTGGTGGGAATCGACTACGAGCAGTACTTC,CATSRVVGIDYEQYF
14,TRBV30,TRBJ1-3,.,.,TGTGCCTGCCAGGCCACAGGGACTGGAAACACCATATATTTT,CACQATGTGNTIYF
13,TRBV27,TRBJ2-1,TRBD2,.,TGTGCCAGCGGATACGGGGAGGGGAATGAGCAGTTCTTC,CASGYGEGNEQFF
16,TRBV6-5,TRBJ2-3,TRBD2,.,TGTGCCAGCAGTTCCGTAGCGGGGGACAGCACAGATACGCAGTATTTT,CASSSVAGDSTDTQYF
17,TRBV11-2,TRBJ2-1,TRBD2,.,TGTGCCAGCAGCCGCAACCTACTAGCGGGGGCACACAATGAGCAGTTCTTC,CASSRNLLAGAHNEQFF
16,TRBV18,TRBJ2-7,.,medium-sized,TGTGCCAGCTCACTGACACAGGGAGATTATTCCTACGAGCAGTACTTC,CASSLTQGDYSYEQYF
12,TRBV10-1,TRBJ1-5,TRBD1,.,TGCGCCAGCGGACAGGGAAATCAGCCCCAGCATTTT,CASGQGNQPQHF
14,TRBV6-6,TRBJ2-7,TRBD2,.,TGTGCCAGCAGGTCACTAGCGGGGAGCTACGAGCAGTACTTC,CASRSLAGSYEQYF
16,TRBV2,TRBJ1-2,.,.,TGTGCCAGCAGTCCTACGAGGACCGGCTCCCACTATGGCTACACCTTC,CASSPTRTGSHYGYTF
14,TRBV7-8,TRBJ2-7,.,.,TGTGCCAGCAGCTTAGTAGGCGTTGCCTACGAGCAGTACTTC,CASSLVGVAYEQYF
13,TRBV2,TRBJ1-1,TRBD1,.,TGTGCCAGCAGTGGGGACAGGGACACTGAAGCTTTCTTT,CASSGDRDTEAFF
13,TRBV30,TRBJ1-6,.,.,TGTGCCTTTGCAGGGGAGGTGAATTCACCCCTCCACTTT,CAFAGEVNSPLHF
12,TRBV30,TRBJ2-1,TRBD1,.,TGTGCCTGGAGGGAACAGGGGCCTGAGCAGTTCTTC,CAWREQGPEQFF
16,TRBV5-1,TRBJ2-2,TRBD1,.,TGCGCCAGCAGCCGCGACAGGGGGCAAAGCGTCGGGGAGCTGTTTTTT,CASSRDRGQSVGELFF
16,TRBV5-6,TRBJ2-5,.,.,TGTGCCAGCAGCTCCCCGGGCGACGAGTACCAAGAGACCCAGTACTTC,CASSSPGDEYQETQYF
14,TRBV19,TRBJ1-5,.,.,TGTGCCAGTAGTATAGGAGTTCTCAATCAGCCCCAGCATTTT,CASSIGVLNQPQHF
12,TRBV29-1,TRBJ1-6,.,.,TGCAGCGTTGAAGATCAGGAGGATCACATCTACTTT,CSVEDQEDHIYF
14,TRBV19,TRBJ2-3,.,once,TGTGCCAGTAGTATAGATTATTCCACAGATACGCAGTATTTT,CASSIDYSTDTQYF
12,TRBV6-5,TRBJ2-5,.,.,TGTGCCAGCATCGACGGGCGGGAGACCCAGTACTTC,CASIDGRETQYF
14,TRBV27,TRBJ1-6,.,few,TGTGCCAGCAGTTTTCAGGGCGGGAATTCACCCCTCCACTTT,CASSFQGGNSPLHF
16,TRBV4-1,TRBJ1-6,.,.,TGCGCCAGCAGCCAAGAAGCGCAGGTTAATAATTCACCCCTCCACTTT,CASSQEAQVNNSPLHF
15,TRBV5-1,TRBJ2-7,.,.,TGCGCCAGCAGCTTGGGACAGGACTGGCCCTACGAGCAGTACTTC,CASSLGQDWPYEQYF
12,TRBV14,TRBJ1-1,.,.,TGTGCCAGCAGCCGCGGGAACACTGAAGCTTTCTTT,CASSRGNTEAFF
13,TRBV5-1,TRBJ1-2,.,.,TGCGCCAGCAGCTTGCAAGACAACTATGGCTACACCTTC,CASSLQDNYGYTF
15,TRBV5-1,TRBJ1-1,.,.,TGCGCCAGCAGCTTGGGTCAGCTCCTGAACACTGAAGCTTTCTTT,CASSLGQLLNTEAFF
13,TRBV2,TRBJ1-5,.,.,TGTGCCAGCAGTTGGGACAGCAATCAGCCCCAGCATTTT,CASSWDSNQPQHF
16,TRBV5-4,TRBJ1-3,.,.,TGTGCCAGCAGCTTGGAGGGTGGTTACACTGGAAACACCATATATTTT,CASSLEGGYTGNTIYF
15,TRBV19,TRBJ1-1,TRBD1,once,TGTGCCAGTAGCATCCACAGGGGGCATAGCACTGAAGCTTTCTTT,CASSIHRGHSTEAFF
13,TRBV30,TRBJ2-1,.,.,TGTGCCTGGAGTGTAAGTCTTTCGGGTGGGCAGTTCTTC,CAWSVSLSGGQFF
15,TRBV11-2,TRBJ1-4,.,.,TGTGCCAGCAGCTTGGGACTTTCTCTCGGTGAAAAACTGTTTTTT,CASSLGLSLGEKLFF